These 25 T cell receptor beta chains came from one sample sequenced in a study of blood T cells in healthy people across ages. Using a J-beta primer mix together with a sample-barcoded 5' primer, a second PCR was run for about 7 to 12 cycles. TCRdb passed the 5' RACE reads through MiXCR, listing each CDR3 protein once. Among about 720,000 distinct CDR3 sequences, about 20% were seen once, and the ten largest hold 22%. The specimen sequenced was blood. Every receptor here comes from a man between 70 and 80 years old in good health.

This chain connects TRBV20-1 to TRBJ1-1; D not certain. Germline V gene sequence: CDR1 DFQATT, CDR2 SNEGSKA (reference sequence). CDR3 length equals 15 residues. The V end lost 6 bases, the J end lost 0 bases, and 17 bases lay between the germline ends. As DNA, the CDR3 is TGCAGTGCCTTGTCATCGAAGAGCATGAACACTGAAGCTTTCTTT. Its protein product is CSALSSKSMNTEAFF.

The chain employs TRBV28 and TRBJ1-1, with TRBD1 identical over 7 bases. The CDR3 extends over 16 amino acids. Trimming took 7 bases from V and 4 from J; bases not matched to a gene: 15. Germline values: CDR1 MDHEN, CDR2 SYDVKM. CDR3 nucleotide sequence: TGTGCCAGCATCTCCCCTTGGGGCAGGGGGAGCACTGAAGCTTTCTTT. It encodes CASISPWGRGSTEAFF. Full variable domain (missing parts from reference TRBV28 and TRBJ1-1): DVKVTQSSRYLVKRTGEKVFLECVQDMDHENMFWYRQDPGLGLRLIYFSYDVKMKEKGDIPEGYSVSREKKERFSLILESASTNQTSMYLCASISPWGRGSTEAFFGQGTRLTVV.

V is TRBV20-1 and J is TRBJ1-5; weak D call: TRBD1 (5 bases). The CDR3 extends over 14 amino acids. The ends were cut back, 0 bases at V and 7 bases at J, with 13 bases in the middle. The germline V gene has CDR1 DFQATT and CDR2 SNEGSKA (reference sequence). The CDR3 sequence: CSARDRVRTQPQHF. The CDR3 nucleotides read TGCAGTGCTAGAGATAGAGTACGGACACAGCCCCAGCATTTT.

This clonotype was seen only a few times. This rearrangement joins TRBV9 to TRBJ1-1, with 9 nucleotides matching TRBD1. The V and J ends lost 4 bases and 9 bases, in that order; junction bases with no gene match: 7. The CDR3 contains 13 residues. Per the germline V gene, CDR1 is SGDLS and CDR2 is YYNGEE. The CDR3 DNA reads as TGTGCCAGCAGCCTTGGGGACAGGGCGAAAGCTTTCTTT. Translating gives CASSLGDRAKAFF. Based on the CDR3 plus reference TRBV9 and TRBJ1-1, the full variable domain is DSGVTQTPKHLITATGQRVTLRCSPRSGDLSVYWYQQSLDQGLQFLIQYYNGEERAKGNILERFSAQQFPDLHSELNLSSLELGDSALYFCASSLGDRAKAFFGQGTRLTVV.

V usage is TRBV5-1 and J usage is TRBJ1-1; weak D call: TRBD1 (6 bases). This CDR3 contains 15 residues. Germline CDR1 SGHRS, CDR2 YFSETQ. V was cut by 4 bases and J by 12 bases, with 25 bases left in between. The CDR3 DNA sequence: TGCGCCAGCAGCCCCCCCCAACCACAGGGACATGAGACTTTCTTT. Translated, it gives CASSPPQPQGHETFF.

The chain joins TRBV7-9 to TRBJ2-2, with D maybe TRBD2 (6 bases). Germline CDR1 reads SEHNR; CDR2 reads FQNEAQ (reference sequence). The CDR3 is made up of 13 amino acids. Between the trimmed V and J ends, which lost 11 bases and 3 bases, there was a span of 13 bases. This CDR3 is CAGYSGDTGELFF. CDR3 coding DNA: TGTGCCGGATATAGCGGAGACACCGGGGAGCTGTTTTTT. Full variable domain (remainder filled in from reference TRBV7-9 and TRBJ2-2): DTGVSQNPRHKITKRGQNVTFRCDPISEHNRLYWYRQTLGQGPEFLTYFQNEAQLEKSRLLSDRFSAERPKGSFSTLEIQRTEQGDSAMYLCAGYSGDTGELFFGEGSRLTVL.

On this clonotype: The junction departs from germline at one end; a sequencing error may be responsible. The rearrangement joins TRBV12-3 or TRBV12-4 to TRBJ2-3; D is undetermined. CDR3 size: 12 residues. The CDR3 here is CANSSTRDTQYF. CDR3 bases: TGTGCCAACAGTTCGACCCGCGATACGCAGTATTTT.

The chain couples TRBV6-1 to TRBJ1-2; D remains ambiguous. The CDR3 loop spans 18 amino acids. V was pared by 5 bases and J by 4 bases, with 26 bases between. CDR1 and CDR2 from the germline V gene are MNHNS and SASEGT. The CDR3 sequence: CASSLTYSDSGPTYGYTF. CDR3 coding DNA: TGTGCCAGCAGTCTCACTTACTCGGATAGTGGCCCTACCTATGGCTACACCTTC.

This clonotype was recorded once. The chain recombines TRBV28 with TRBJ2-1; 9 positions match TRBD1. The CDR3 extends over 16 amino acids. CDR1 and CDR2 from the germline V gene are MDHEN and SYDVKM. The V segment lost 4 bases and the J segment 6 bases; nucleotides outside the gene matches: 10. The CDR3 here is CASSYPRTGERNEQFF. CDR3 nucleotide sequence: TGTGCCAGCAGTTATCCTCGGACAGGGGAGCGCAATGAGCAGTTCTTC.

This clonotype has a handful of counts. The chain couples TRBV7-2 to TRBJ2-3; D unresolved. The CDR3 covers 16 residues. The V and J ends lost 1 base and 1 base respectively, with 12 bases between them. Germline CDR1 reads SGHTA; CDR2 reads FQGNSA. The CDR3 region is CASSLGSSPRTDTQYF. The CDR3 DNA reads TGTGCCAGCAGCTTAGGATCTTCCCCCCGCACAGATACGCAGTATTTT.

This clonotype has a count of ten or more. V and J are TRBV12-3 or TRBV12-4 and TRBJ2-4; TRBD2 is a possible D gene (5 bases). This CDR3 is built from 15 residues. Trimming took 8 bases from V and 10 from J, leaving 24 bases between them. In DNA, the CDR3 is TGTGCCAGCGCTCCCCCCCCGGGCTCTGCGGGTATTCAGTACTTC. Amino acid sequence: CASAPPPGSAGIQYF.

This clonotype was seen many times. V and J are TRBV27 and TRBJ1-1; no definite D call. CDR1 is MNHEY and CDR2 is SMNVEV in the germline V gene (reference sequence). The CDR3 is 14 amino acids. V was cut by 5 bases and J by 13 bases, with 23 bases left in between. The CDR3 DNA reads as TGTGCCAGCAGTCCCCCCGTGGGAATACTGAAGCTTTTCTTT. Translated: CASSPPVGILKLFF.

The chain combines TRBV5-1 with TRBJ1-4; 7 bases match TRBD1. The CDR3 has 15 amino acids. After removal of 4 bases from V and 4 bases from J, the junction contained 7 bases not matched to a gene. CDR1 and CDR2 (germline): SGHRS, YFSETQ. Written as DNA, the CDR3 is TGCGCCAGCAGCATGGGAGCAGGGGGTAATGAAAAACTGTTTTTT. Residues: CASSMGAGGNEKLFF.

This clonotype was seen a handful of times. CDR3 nucleotide sequence: TGCAGTGCTAGTTGGAACACTGAAGCTTTCTTT. Protein product: CSASWNTEAFF. This chain uses TRBV20-1 with TRBJ1-1, with D uncertain. The ends were cut back, 3 bases at V and 1 base at J, with 3 bases in the middle. The V gene's germline CDR1 is DFQATT and CDR2 SNEGSKA (reference sequence). The CDR3 sequence is 11 residues long.

V gene TRBV6-2 or TRBV6-3 combines with J gene TRBJ1-1; D unresolved. The germline gives CDR1 MNHEY, CDR2 SVGEGT. Trimming pared 8 bases from V and 5 bases from J, leaving 15 bases between. The CDR3 extends over 13 amino acids. This chain's CDR3 is CASRLDGRTEAFF. DNA of the CDR3: TGTGCCAGCCGTTTGGACGGGAGGACTGAAGCTTTCTTT.

The chain carries TRBV20-1 and TRBJ2-7; 9 nucleotides line up with TRBD1. The CDR3 totals 13 residues. V lost 6 bases and J lost 3; bases outside the gene matches: 6. The germline V gene encodes CDR1 DFQATT and CDR2 SNEGSKA (reference sequence). CDR3 in amino acids: CSAPGQGYYEQYF. CDR3 nucleotides: TGCAGTGCACCGGGACAGGGATACTACGAGCAGTACTTC.

This clonotype was recorded a few times. This rearrangement joins TRBV15 to TRBJ2-3; 10 nucleotides match TRBD2. The CDR3 consists of 16 residues. Trimming removed 1 base from V and 5 bases from J; junction bases left unmatched: 6. Germline CDR1 reads LNHNV; CDR2 reads YYDKDF (reference sequence). CDR3 in amino acids: CATSRAQREGIDTQYF. DNA of the CDR3: TGTGCCACCAGCAGAGCCCAGCGGGAGGGTATAGATACGCAGTATTTT. Drawing the rest from reference TRBV15 and TRBJ2-3, the complete variable domain is DAMVIQNPRYQVTQFGKPVTLSCSQTLNHNVMYWYQQKSSQAPKLLFHYYDKDFNNEADTPDNFQSRRPNTSFCFLDIRSPGLGDTAMYLCATSRAQREGIDTQYFGPGTRLTVL.

The V gene is TRBV12-3 or TRBV12-4, the J gene TRBJ2-5; D may be TRBD1 (6 bases). V lost 1 base, J lost 8 bases, and 14 bases lay in between. CDR3 length equals 14 residues. The CDR3 DNA is TGTGCCAGCAGTTTAGGGACAGATAGGAGAACCCAGTACTTC. It specifies CASSLGTDRRTQYF.

This clonotype was recorded at least ten times. The rearrangement joins TRBV12-5 to TRBJ2-5, with D perhaps given as TRBD1 or TRBD2 (7 bases each). The end of the DNA is better explained by TRBJ2-1, so the J call may be wrong. Germline CDR1 reads LGHNT; CDR2 reads FRNRAP. CDR3 size: 15 residues. The CDR3 is CASGLVPGGVNEQFF. The CDR3 DNA sequence: TGTGCTAGTGGTTTGGTTCCAGGGGGGGTAAATGAGCAGTTCTTC.

The V and J genes are TRBV14 and TRBJ2-1; perhaps TRBD2 as D (6 bases). Between the trimmed V and J ends, which lost 0 bases and 9 bases, there was a span of 18 bases. There are 16 residues in the CDR3. Germline CDR1 reads SGHDN; CDR2 reads FVKESK. The DNA of the CDR3 is TGTGCCAGCAGCCAAGATCTTATCGGGGGAAGGGTTGAGCAGTTCTTC. It encodes CASSQDLIGGRVEQFF. Together with reference TRBV14 and TRBJ2-1, the CDR3 gives the full variable domain: EAGVTQFPSHSVIEKGQTVTLRCDPISGHDNLYWYRRVMGKEIKFLLHFVKESKQDESGMPNNRFLAERTGGTYSTLKVQPAELEDSGVYFCASSQDLIGGRVEQFFGPGTRLTVL.

Only a few counts were recorded for this clonotype. The chain carries TRBV6-2 or TRBV6-3 and TRBJ2-3; possibly TRBD1 for D (6 bases). The CDR3 consists of 15 residues. The V end lost 5 bases, the J end lost 4 bases, and 16 bases lay between the germline ends. CDR1 MNHEY and CDR2 SVGEGT come from the germline V gene. CDR3 nucleotide sequence: TGTGCCAGCAGTCCACAGGGATTAGTGGCAGATACGCAGTATTTT. Translating it yields CASSPQGLVADTQYF.

This clonotype has only a few counts. This chain connects TRBV12-3 or TRBV12-4 to TRBJ1-2; D gene uncertain. V was pared by 1 base and J by 7 bases, with 16 bases between. The CDR3 extends over 15 amino acids. CDR3 DNA sequence: TGTGCCAGCAGTTTAGTAGGCAGCCTCGCGAGTGGCTACACCTTC. It is translated as CASSLVGSLASGYTF.

V is TRBV21-1 and J is TRBJ2-1. TRBV21-1 is a listed pseudogene. The CDR3 extends over 14 amino acids. The CDR3 DNA is TGTGCCAGCAGCAAGGGCAGCCATGGGGATGAGCAGTTCTTC. Its translation: CASSKGSHGDEQFF.

The rearrangement links TRBV28 to TRBJ2-3; 12 bases match TRBD2. Germline loops: CDR1 MDHEN, CDR2 SYDVKM. The CDR3 is 16 amino acids. Trimming took 8 bases from V and 2 from J; bases not matched to a gene: 8. CDR3 nucleotides: TGTGCCAGCCATCTAGCGGGGGGGCTGCTCACAGATACGCAGTATTTT. Protein: CASHLAGGLLTDTQYF. The complete variable domain, with remaining parts taken from reference TRBV28 and TRBJ2-3, reads DVKVTQSSRYLVKRTGEKVFLECVQDMDHENMFWYRQDPGLGLRLIYFSYDVKMKEKGDIPEGYSVSREKKERFSLILESASTNQTSMYLCASHLAGGLLTDTQYFGPGTRLTVL.

The chain links TRBV12-5 to TRBJ2-5; 10 bases agree with TRBD2. Unmatched junction bases numbered 7, after V lost 1 base and J lost 2 bases. Per the germline V gene, CDR1 is LGHNT and CDR2 is FRNRAP. The CDR3 consists of 17 residues. This CDR3 reads CASGLGVTAGGQETQYF. As DNA, the CDR3 is TGTGCTAGTGGTTTGGGTGTAACAGCGGGGGGGCAAGAGACCCAGTACTTC.